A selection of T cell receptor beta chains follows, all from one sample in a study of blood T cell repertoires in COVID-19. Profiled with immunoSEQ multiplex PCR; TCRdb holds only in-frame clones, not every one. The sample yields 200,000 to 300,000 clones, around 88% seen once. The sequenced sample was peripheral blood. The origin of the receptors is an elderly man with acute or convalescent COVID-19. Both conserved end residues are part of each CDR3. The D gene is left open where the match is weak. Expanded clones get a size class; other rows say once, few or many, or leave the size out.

TGTGCCAGCAGCCCTGGAGGGCCTACCGGGGAGCTGTTTTTT CASSPGGPTGELFF TRBV11-3 - TRBJ2-2 -
TGTGCCAGCAGCTCACACGCGGACAGTAATGAAAAACTGTTTTTT CASSSHADSNEKLFF TRBV5-4 - TRBJ1-4 -
TGTGCCAGCAGTGAAACGGCGGGACAGGGGGCGCCTAGCGCCTACGAGCAGTACTTC CASSETAGQGAPSAYEQYF TRBV27 TRBD1 TRBJ2-7 -
TGTGCCAGCAGCCAAGCGGGCCAGGGGGGAAACAATCAGCCCCAGCATTTT CASSQAGQGGNNQPQHF TRBV3-1/TRBV3-2 TRBD1 TRBJ1-5 -
TGCGCCAGCAGCTACTCTCTCCTTCAAGGGAGTGAAAAACTGTTTTTT CASSYSLLQGSEKLFF TRBV5-1 - TRBJ1-4 -
TGTGCCAGCAGTTTATCACAACAGGTTCAAGGGGATACGCAGTATTTT CASSLSQQVQGDTQYF TRBV28 - TRBJ2-3 -
TGTGCCAGCAGCCCAGGGCTAGGAACCTACGAGCAGTACTTC CASSPGLGTYEQYF TRBV6-5 - TRBJ2-7 -
TGTGCCAGCTCCCGACAGGGGGAGTGGAACACTGAAGCTTTCTTT CASSRQGEWNTEAFF TRBV25-1 TRBD1 TRBJ1-1 -
TGTGCCAGCAGCCAAGCGGGGACTAGCGGGAAGAAGACCCAGTACTTC CASSQAGTSGKKTQYF TRBV3-1/TRBV3-2 TRBD2 TRBJ2-5 -
TGTGCCAGCAGCGTAGAAGGGGCCTATGGCTACACCTTC CASSVEGAYGYTF TRBV9 - TRBJ1-2 -
TGTGCCAGCTCAAAAACACAGGGAGGCAATCAGCCCCAGCATTTT CASSKTQGGNQPQHF TRBV18 - TRBJ1-5 once
TGTGCTAGTGGTTTAATCATAGCGGGAGTGACGGGTGAGCAGTTCTTC CASGLIIAGVTGEQFF TRBV12-5 TRBD2 TRBJ2-1 -
TGCGCCAGCAGCTTGGCTGCGGCCCCTGGGTCGCCCCAGCATTTT CASSLAAAPGSPQHF TRBV5-1 - TRBJ1-5 -
TGTGCCAGCAGCCCCGAGGGGGGGGCCTACGAGCAGTACTTC CASSPEGGAYEQYF TRBV5-4 - TRBJ2-7 -
TGTGCCAGCAGCTTAAGGACAGAGGAAGGCTACACCTTC CASSLRTEEGYTF TRBV7-6 - TRBJ1-2 -
TGCGCCAGCAGCTTGGGCTCTCCGGGACTAGCGGGCGAGGGGGCCAAAAACATTCAGTACTTC CASSLGSPGLAGEGAKNIQYF TRBV5-1 TRBD2 TRBJ2-4 -
TGCGCCAGCAGCGCTCGGGCAGGGGGCAGAGCTGGAAACACCATATATTTT CASSARAGGRAGNTIYF TRBV5-1 TRBD1 TRBJ1-3 once
TGCGCCAGCAGTTTTCAGGGCACCGGGGAGCTGTTTTTT CASSFQGTGELFF TRBV5-1 - TRBJ2-2 -
TGTGCCAGCTCGCACGGGGGTTTGGTTCAGCCCCAGCATTTT CASSHGGLVQPQHF TRBV18 - TRBJ1-5 few
TGCGCCAGCAGCTACAGTAGCGGGAGAAACGATGAGCAGTTCTTC CASSYSSGRNDEQFF TRBV5-1 TRBD2 TRBJ2-1 few
TGTGCCAGCAGCCAGGACAGACCTTTTTTT CASSQDRPFF TRBV6-5 - TRBJ1-1 -
TGTGCCACCAGCAGGGGAGAGGGGGAAACTGAAGCTTTCTTT CATSRGEGETEAFF TRBV15 - TRBJ1-1 -
TGTGCCAGCTCCTTGGGGGGGCCCCTCTCTGGGGCCAACGTCCTGACTTTC CASSLGGPLSGANVLTF TRBV28 - TRBJ2-6 once
TGTGCCACCAGTGATTTTAGCGGGGAGCCAGATACGCAGTATTTT CATSDFSGEPDTQYF TRBV24-1 TRBD2 TRBJ2-3 -